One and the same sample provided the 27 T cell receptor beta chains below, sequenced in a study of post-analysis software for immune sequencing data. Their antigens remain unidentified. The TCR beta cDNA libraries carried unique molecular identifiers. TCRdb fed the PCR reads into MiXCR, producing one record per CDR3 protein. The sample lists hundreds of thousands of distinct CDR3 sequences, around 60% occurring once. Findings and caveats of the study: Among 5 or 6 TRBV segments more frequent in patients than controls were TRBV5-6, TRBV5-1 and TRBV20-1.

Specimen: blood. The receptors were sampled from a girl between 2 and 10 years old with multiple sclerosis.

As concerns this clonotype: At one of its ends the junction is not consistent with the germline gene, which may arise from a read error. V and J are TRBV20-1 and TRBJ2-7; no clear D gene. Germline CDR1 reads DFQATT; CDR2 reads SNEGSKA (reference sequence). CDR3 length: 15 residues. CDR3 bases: TGCAGTGCTAGAGATTCGAACGAAATCTCCCACGAGCAGTACTTC. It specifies CSARDSNEISHEQYF.

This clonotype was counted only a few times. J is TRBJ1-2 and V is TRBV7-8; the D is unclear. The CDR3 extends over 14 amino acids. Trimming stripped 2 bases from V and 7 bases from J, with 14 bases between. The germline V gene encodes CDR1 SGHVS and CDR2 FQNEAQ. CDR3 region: CASSLLSSQAGYTF. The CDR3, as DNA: TGTGCCAGCAGCTTATTGTCGTCCCAGGCTGGCTACACCTTC.

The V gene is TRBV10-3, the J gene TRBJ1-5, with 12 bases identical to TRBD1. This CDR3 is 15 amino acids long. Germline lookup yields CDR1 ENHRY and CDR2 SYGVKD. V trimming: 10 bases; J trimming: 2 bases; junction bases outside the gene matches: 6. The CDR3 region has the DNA TGTGCCAGTTGGGACAGGGGGCTTGGCAATCAGCCCCAGCATTTT. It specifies CASWDRGLGNQPQHF.

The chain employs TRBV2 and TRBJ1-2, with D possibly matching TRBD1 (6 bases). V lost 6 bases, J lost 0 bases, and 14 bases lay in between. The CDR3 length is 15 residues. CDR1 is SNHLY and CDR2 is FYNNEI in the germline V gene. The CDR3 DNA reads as TGTGCCAGCAGACAGGGTCTGGGGGCTAACTATGGCTACACCTTC. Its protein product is CASRQGLGANYGYTF.

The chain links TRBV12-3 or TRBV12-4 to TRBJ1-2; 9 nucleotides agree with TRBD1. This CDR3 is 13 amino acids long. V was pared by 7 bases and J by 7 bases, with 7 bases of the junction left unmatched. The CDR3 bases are TGTGCCAGCACGATCGGGACAGGGAGTGGCTACACCTTC. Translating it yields CASTIGTGSGYTF.

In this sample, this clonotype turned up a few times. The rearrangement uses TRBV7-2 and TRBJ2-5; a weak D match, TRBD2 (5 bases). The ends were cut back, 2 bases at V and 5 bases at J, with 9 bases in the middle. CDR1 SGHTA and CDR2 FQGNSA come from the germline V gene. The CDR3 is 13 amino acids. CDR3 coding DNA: TGTGCCAGCAGCTTAATAGCGAGGGAGACCCAGTACTTC. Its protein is CASSLIARETQYF.

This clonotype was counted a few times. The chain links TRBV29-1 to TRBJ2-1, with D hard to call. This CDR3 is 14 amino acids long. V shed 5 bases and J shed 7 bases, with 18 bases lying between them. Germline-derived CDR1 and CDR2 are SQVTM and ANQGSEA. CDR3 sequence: CSVRAGALSNEQFF. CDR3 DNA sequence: TGCAGCGTTAGGGCAGGAGCTTTGAGTAATGAGCAGTTCTTC.

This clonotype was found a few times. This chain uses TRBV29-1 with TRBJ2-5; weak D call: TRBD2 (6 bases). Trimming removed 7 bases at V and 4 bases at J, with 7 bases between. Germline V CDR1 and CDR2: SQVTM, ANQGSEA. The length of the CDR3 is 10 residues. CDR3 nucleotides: TGCAGCGCGACTAGAGAGACCCAGTACTTC. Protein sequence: CSATRETQYF.

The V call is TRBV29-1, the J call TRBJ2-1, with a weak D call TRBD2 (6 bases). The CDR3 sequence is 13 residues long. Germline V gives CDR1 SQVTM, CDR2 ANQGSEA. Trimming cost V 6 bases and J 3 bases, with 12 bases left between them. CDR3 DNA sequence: TGCAGCGTAGCGGAGGGGCTCTACAATGAGCAGTTCTTC. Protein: CSVAEGLYNEQFF.

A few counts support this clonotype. The CDR3 spells CASSLPGQGRSNGGYTF. The CDR3 nucleotides read TGCGCCAGCAGCCTTCCGGGACAGGGAAGGTCGAATGGCGGCTACACCTTC. This sequence joins TRBV4-1 and TRBJ1-2, with 9 bases lining up with TRBD1. Trimming removed 4 bases from V and 8 bases from J; junction bases left unmatched: 17. Germline CDR1 MGHRA, CDR2 YSYEKL. The CDR3 loop spans 17 amino acids.

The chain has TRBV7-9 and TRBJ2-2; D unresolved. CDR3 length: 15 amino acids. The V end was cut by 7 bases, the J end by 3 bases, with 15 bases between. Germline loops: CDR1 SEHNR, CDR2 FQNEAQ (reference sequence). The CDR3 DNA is TGTGCCAGCAAGAAGACGAGAACTGACACCGGGGAGCTGTTTTTT. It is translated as CASKKTRTDTGELFF. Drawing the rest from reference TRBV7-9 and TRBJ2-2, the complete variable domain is DTGVSQNPRHKITKRGQNVTFRCDPISEHNRLYWYRQTLGQGPEFLTYFQNEAQLEKSRLLSDRFSAERPKGSFSTLEIQRTEQGDSAMYLCASKKTRTDTGELFFGEGSRLTVL.

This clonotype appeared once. The CDR3 sequence: CSAGDSGEKLFF. The CDR3 DNA follows: TGCAGTGCTGGGGACAGCGGTGAAAAACTGTTTTTT. The chain links TRBV20-1 to TRBJ1-4, with TRBD1 matching over 7 bases. This CDR3 has 12 residues. The germline V gene encodes CDR1 DFQATT and CDR2 SNEGSKA (reference sequence). Losses at the gene ends were 5 bases for V and 7 bases for J; bases not matched to a gene: 4.

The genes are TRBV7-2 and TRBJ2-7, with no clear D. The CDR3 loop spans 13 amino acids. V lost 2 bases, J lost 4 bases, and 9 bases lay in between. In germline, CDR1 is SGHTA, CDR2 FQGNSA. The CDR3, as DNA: TGTGCCAGCAGCTTATTTGGGGTATACGAGCAGTACTTC. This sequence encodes CASSLFGVYEQYF.

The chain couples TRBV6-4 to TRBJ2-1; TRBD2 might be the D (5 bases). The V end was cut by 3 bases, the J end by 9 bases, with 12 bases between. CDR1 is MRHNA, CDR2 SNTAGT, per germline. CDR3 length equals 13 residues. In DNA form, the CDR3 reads TGTGCCAGCAGTGATCGGGGTGATAGTGAGCAGTTCTTC. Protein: CASSDRGDSEQFF.

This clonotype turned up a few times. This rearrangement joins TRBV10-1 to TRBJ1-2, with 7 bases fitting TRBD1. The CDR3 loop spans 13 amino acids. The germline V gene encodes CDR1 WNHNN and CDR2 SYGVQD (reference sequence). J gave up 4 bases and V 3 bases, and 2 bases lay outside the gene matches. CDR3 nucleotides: TGCGCCAGCAGTGATCGGACAGGCTATGGCTACACCTTC. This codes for CASSDRTGYGYTF.

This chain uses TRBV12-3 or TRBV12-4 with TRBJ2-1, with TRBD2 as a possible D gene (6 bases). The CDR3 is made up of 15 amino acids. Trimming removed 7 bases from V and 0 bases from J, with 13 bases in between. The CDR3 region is CASKRPGSSYNEQFF. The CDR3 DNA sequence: TGTGCCAGCAAAAGACCCGGGAGCTCCTACAATGAGCAGTTCTTC.

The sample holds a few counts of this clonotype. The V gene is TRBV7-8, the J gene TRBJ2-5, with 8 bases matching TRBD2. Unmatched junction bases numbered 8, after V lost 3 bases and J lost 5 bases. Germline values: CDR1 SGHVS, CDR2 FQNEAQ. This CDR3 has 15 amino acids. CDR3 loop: CASSLSGRRTETQYF. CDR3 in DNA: TGTGCCAGCAGCTTGAGCGGGAGACGGACGGAGACCCAGTACTTC.

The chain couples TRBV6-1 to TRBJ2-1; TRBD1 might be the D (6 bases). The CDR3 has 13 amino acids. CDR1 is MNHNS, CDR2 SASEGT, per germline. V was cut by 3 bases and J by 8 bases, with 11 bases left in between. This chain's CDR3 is CASSEQGNDEQFF. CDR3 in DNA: TGTGCCAGCAGTGAGCAGGGGAACGATGAGCAGTTCTTC.

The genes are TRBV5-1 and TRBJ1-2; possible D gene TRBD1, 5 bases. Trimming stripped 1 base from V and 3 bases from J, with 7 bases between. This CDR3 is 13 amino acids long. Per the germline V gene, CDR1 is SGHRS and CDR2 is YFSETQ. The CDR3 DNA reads TGCGCCAGCAGCTTGACCAGGGACTATGGCTACACCTTC. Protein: CASSLTRDYGYTF.

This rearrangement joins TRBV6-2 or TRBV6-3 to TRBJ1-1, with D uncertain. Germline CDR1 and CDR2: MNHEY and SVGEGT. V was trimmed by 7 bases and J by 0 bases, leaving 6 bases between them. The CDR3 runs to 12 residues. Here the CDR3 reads CASIGLNTEAFF. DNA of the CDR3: TGTGCCAGCATTGGACTGAACACTGAAGCTTTCTTT.

CDR3 sequence reads: CASSDSTSDEQYF. CDR3 in DNA: TGTGCCAGCAGTGACTCGACTAGCGATGAGCAGTACTTC. The gene calls are TRBV6-4 and TRBJ2-5, with TRBD2 matching over 8 bases. Unmatched junction bases numbered 5, after V lost 0 bases and J lost 11 bases. The germline V gene has CDR1 MRHNA and CDR2 SNTAGT. This CDR3 is 13 amino acids long.

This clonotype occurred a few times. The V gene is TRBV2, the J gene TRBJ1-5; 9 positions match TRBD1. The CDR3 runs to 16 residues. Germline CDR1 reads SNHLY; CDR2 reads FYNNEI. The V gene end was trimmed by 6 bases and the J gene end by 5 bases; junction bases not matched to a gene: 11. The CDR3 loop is CASSLVSGQGYQPQHF. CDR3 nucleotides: TGTGCCAGCAGCCTAGTTTCGGGACAGGGCTATCAGCCCCAGCATTTT.

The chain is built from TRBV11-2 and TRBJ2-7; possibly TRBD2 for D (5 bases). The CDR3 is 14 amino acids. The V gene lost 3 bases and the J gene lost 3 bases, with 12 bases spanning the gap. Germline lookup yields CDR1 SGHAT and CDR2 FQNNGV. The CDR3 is CASSFTSGNYEQYF. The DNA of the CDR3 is TGTGCCAGCAGCTTTACTAGTGGAAACTACGAGCAGTACTTC.

This CDR3 is CASNDRAPPYGYTF. The DNA of the CDR3 is TGTGCCAGCAACGACAGGGCCCCTCCTTATGGCTACACCTTC. This rearrangement joins TRBV28 to TRBJ1-2, with TRBD1 matching 7 bases. The CDR3 is 14 amino acids. Germline V gene sequence: CDR1 MDHEN, CDR2 SYDVKM. V shed 7 bases and J 5 bases; nucleotides not matched to a gene: 10.

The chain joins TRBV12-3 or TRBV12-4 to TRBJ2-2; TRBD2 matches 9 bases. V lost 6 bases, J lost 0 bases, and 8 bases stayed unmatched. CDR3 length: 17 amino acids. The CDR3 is CASSPRGLAANTGELFF. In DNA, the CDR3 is TGTGCCAGCAGCCCGAGGGGACTAGCAGCGAACACCGGGGAGCTGTTTTTT.

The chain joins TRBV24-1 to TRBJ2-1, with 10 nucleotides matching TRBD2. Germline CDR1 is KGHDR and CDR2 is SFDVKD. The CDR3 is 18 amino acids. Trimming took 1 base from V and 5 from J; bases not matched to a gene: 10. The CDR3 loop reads CATSDLAGGPEFHNEQFF. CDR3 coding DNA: TGTGCCACCAGTGATTTAGCGGGGGGGCCGGAGTTCCACAATGAGCAGTTCTTC.

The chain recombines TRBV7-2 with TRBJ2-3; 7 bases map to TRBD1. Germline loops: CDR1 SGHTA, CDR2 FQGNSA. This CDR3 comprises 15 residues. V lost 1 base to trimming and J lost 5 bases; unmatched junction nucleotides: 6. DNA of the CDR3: TGTGCCAGCAGCTTAGTAAGGGGGCGCGTAGATACGCAGTATTTT. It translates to CASSLVRGRVDTQYF.